This T cell receptor (beta chain) comes out of a study of neurological immune-mediated disorders. This clonotype was counted ten times or more. Antigen: not known. The study, taken as a whole, reports: Multiple sclerosis patients had less TCR clonal expansion than even healthy controls, unlike HTLV-1-associated myelopathy. There were no CDR3 amino acid sequences shared by expanded clones across subjects, a result suggesting private repertoires in all groups. A possible signature was seen in one related-CDR3 cluster, into which phylogenetic grouping placed the repertoires of 18 of 34 multiple sclerosis patients.

Per the germline V gene, CDR1 is SGHDT and CDR2 is YYEEEE. The CDR3 is made up of 14 amino acids. V was clipped by 2 bases and J by 8 bases, with 16 bases between them. The cDNA came from 5'RACE, which used 10-nucleotide random UMIs. TCRdb recomputed calls from the 5' RACE reads with MiXCR, one row per CDR3 protein. Of about 120,000 distinct CDR3 sequences listed, approximately 3.2% are singletons. The sequence came from a woman in her 30s with multiple sclerosis. Input material: PBMCs. V is TRBV5-6 and J is TRBJ1-2; maybe TRBD1 (5 bases). In DNA form, the CDR3 reads TGTGCCAGCAGCTTTGGACGGGGGGTAGGAGGCTACACCTTC. Residues: CASSFGRGVGGYTF.